These T cell receptor beta chains were read from a single sample in a study of blood T cell dynamics during melanoma immunotherapy. Method: immunoSEQ multiplex PCR; TCRdb's copy keeps in-frame clones and lacks some. The table includes about 17,000 clones, roughly 85% detected once. The specimen comprised blood, sampled from a patient treated with checkpoint blockade. These receptors originate from a human donor with melanoma. Both conserved end residues are trimmed from each CDR3.

cdr3_aa v_call
ASSRGTWESQPQH TRBV7-8
ASTFLSGTGTYEQY TRBV5-4
ASSYGGDNQPQH TRBV6-6
ASSKGGGEVYEQY TRBV21-1
ASSQESGTHYNEQF TRBV4-1
ASSPGTSGMTETQY TRBV28
ASSLSLRPGSNEQF TRBV5-4
ASIRSTGELF TRBV19
ASSEGLETQY TRBV2
ASSRTGANTEAF TRBV11-3
ASSHQGEGEY TRBV23-1
ASSIQGPQETQY TRBV19
ASSLAGYSSTDTQY TRBV5-8
ASSGPSSYNEQF TRBV5-1
ASSLLWREQY TRBV28
ASSSQTASNEQF TRBV7-3
ASYLHTSGSNEQF TRBV27
ASMAPAGADTQY TRBV6-1
ASSQLPLYEQY TRBV14
ASSRYTGENEKLF TRBV4-2
ASSLIGEGYGYT TRBV28
ASSYSDPSSYNEQF TRBV6-5
ASSLGGGNTEAF TRBV13
ASSLALRVEGYGYT TRBV5-5
ASSVPASGNTIY TRBV9
ASSQTGTSGYNEQF TRBV4-2
ASSLFRGKGQPQH TRBV4-2
ASSLRQGNEQY TRBV7-6
AWSVERDKAF TRBV30
ASNLRDRGPNEQF TRBV2
ASSLQNNEQF TRBV28
ASSERAGHYGYT TRBV2
ASSLSTDTQY TRBV5-4
ASSRSGRASYEQY TRBV27
AWSPYSEAF TRBV30
ASSLRGYNEQF TRBV11-2
ASSQVQSRVRADTQY TRBV4-3
ASSPPGQGLYEQY TRBV28
ASSGTSEKTLYEQY TRBV2